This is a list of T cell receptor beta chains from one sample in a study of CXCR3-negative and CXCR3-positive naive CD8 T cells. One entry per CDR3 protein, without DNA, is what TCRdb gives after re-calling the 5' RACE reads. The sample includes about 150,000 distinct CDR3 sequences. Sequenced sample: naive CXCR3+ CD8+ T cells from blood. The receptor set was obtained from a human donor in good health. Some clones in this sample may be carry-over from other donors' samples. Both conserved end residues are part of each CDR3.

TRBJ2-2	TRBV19	CASSIAPPEVHTGELFF
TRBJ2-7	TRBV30	CAWSVGQGYEQYF
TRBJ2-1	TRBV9	CASSAAVGGDEQFF
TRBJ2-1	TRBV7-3	CASSSEHYNEQFF
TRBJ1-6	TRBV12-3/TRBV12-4	CASSYTGQGKNSPLHF
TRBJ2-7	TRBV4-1	CASSYPGQVWEQYF
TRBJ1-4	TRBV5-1	CASSGTGGKLFF
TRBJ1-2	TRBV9	CASSAGTGYGYTF
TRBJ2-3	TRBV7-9	CASSPTAYSTDTQYF
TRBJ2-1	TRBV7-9	CASSLEDYNEQFF
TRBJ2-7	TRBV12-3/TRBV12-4	CASSISGTTYSYEQYF
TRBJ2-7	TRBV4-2	CASSPSSGGSSYEQYF
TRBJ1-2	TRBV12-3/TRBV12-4	CASSPPGRATANYGYTF
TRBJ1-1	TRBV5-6	CASSTGTEAFF
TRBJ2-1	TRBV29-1	CSVVFLGDEQFF
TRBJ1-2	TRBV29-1	CSTPDRVGYTF
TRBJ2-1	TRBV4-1	CASSRSLAEQFF
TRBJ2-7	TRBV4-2	CASSQDYTSGRYGHYEQYF
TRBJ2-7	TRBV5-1	CASSLLGGREGREQYF
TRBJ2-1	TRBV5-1	CASSQGQGLSYNEQFF